The rows below give T cell receptor beta chains drawn from one sample of a study of CD8 T cells in cerebrospinal fluid in Alzheimer's disease. For each CDR3 protein, TCRdb gives one entry from its re-call of the 10x single-cell sequencing reads, without DNA. The table lists about 480 distinct CDR3 sequences, with around 40% in the top ten. Sequenced sample: cerebrospinal fluid. Source of these receptors: a human donor with Parkinson's disease. The CDR3 runs from the conserved cysteine through the conserved F or W. Fields, in order: J gene, clone size, V gene, CDR3 protein. The size entry is marked missing in some rows and otherwise reads once, few, many or a size class.

TRBJ2-4	medium-sized	TRBV2	CASTGATAKNIQYF
TRBJ1-1	medium-sized	TRBV29-1	CSVRGETGSSEAFF
TRBJ1-2	medium-sized	TRBV2	CASSVRGDGYTF
TRBJ1-5	large	TRBV7-8	CASSFTGGNQPQHF
TRBJ1-1	large	TRBV7-9	CASRFGTLTEAFF
TRBJ1-2	medium-sized	TRBV9	CASSPYTAGYTF
TRBJ2-7	medium-sized	TRBV6-1	CASSARDLGEQYF
TRBJ1-1	large	TRBV6-5	CASRTLTGQGNAEAFF
TRBJ2-2	medium-sized	TRBV5-4	CASSTSGGPTGELFF
TRBJ2-1	medium-sized	TRBV27	CASSPTQNEQFF
TRBJ2-7	medium-sized	TRBV12-3/TRBV12-4	CASSPGGTYEQYF
TRBJ2-3	medium-sized	TRBV12-3/TRBV12-4	CASRGTGMTDTQYF
TRBJ2-5	large	TRBV7-2	CASSLGAGTTRETQYF
TRBJ1-5	-	TRBV16	CASSRSGVLNQPQHF
TRBJ1-3	medium-sized	TRBV4-3	CASSQARRDSGNTIYF
TRBJ1-1	large	TRBV5-1	CASLPTADLNTEAFF
TRBJ1-2	medium-sized	TRBV6-5	CASSYNPQGYGYTF
TRBJ1-2	medium-sized	TRBV12-3/TRBV12-4	CASSPRDRGRINDYGYTF
TRBJ1-1	medium-sized	TRBV3-1	CASSQGLGMNTEAFF
TRBJ1-3	medium-sized	TRBV12-3/TRBV12-4	CASRRGSSGNTIYF
TRBJ2-7	large	TRBV12-3/TRBV12-4	CASSFVEDSFYEQYF
TRBJ1-5	medium-sized	TRBV6-1	CASSEAGGGQPQHF
TRBJ1-5	medium-sized	TRBV19	CASSIPLQPQHF
TRBJ2-5	medium-sized	TRBV6-2/TRBV6-3	CASSPDLLTQETQYF
TRBJ1-6	medium-sized	TRBV6-1	CAVLPGTGGLPLHF
TRBJ1-1	medium-sized	TRBV5-1	CASKTGSNTEAFF
TRBJ1-1	medium-sized	TRBV5-1	CASSEQGWDTEAFF
TRBJ1-1	-	TRBV19	CASSIGQSRMNTEAFF
TRBJ1-1	medium-sized	TRBV27	CASSSGRLMNTEAFF
TRBJ2-3	medium-sized	TRBV20-1	CSAIAGGGSDTQYF
TRBJ1-3	hyperexpanded	TRBV6-6	CASRGGGYRNTIYF
TRBJ1-6	medium-sized	TRBV12-3/TRBV12-4	CASSLLGRSSPLHF
TRBJ2-7	large	TRBV12-3/TRBV12-4	CASSLGTGSEQYF
TRBJ1-1	medium-sized	TRBV5-1	CASTDRGNTEAFF
TRBJ2-4	medium-sized	TRBV30	CAWSVDRADIQYF
TRBJ1-6	medium-sized	TRBV3-1	CASSNHATGSSYNSPLHF